These 31 T cell receptor beta chains were sequenced from one sample in a study of shared clonotypes between healthy human individuals. TCRdb's table, derived via immunoSEQ multiplex PCR, lists solely in-frame clones and lacks some. Among 800,000 or so clones listed, around 96% were seen once. Naive CD8 cells lacked CD45RO, underwent positive selection for CCR7 and left out terminally differentiated effector memory CD45RA+ cells. The material sequenced was naive CD8+ T cells sorted from blood. Receptors were obtained from a man aged 25 to 40 in good health.

The V and J genes are TRBV10-3 and TRBJ2-7; unclear D gene. With 9 bases removed from V and 0 bases from J, the gap between germline ends came to 9 bases. The CDR3 is 12 amino acids. Germline V gives CDR1 ENHRY, CDR2 SYGVKD. CDR3 sequence (DNA): TGTGCCATTAGGAGCGACTCCTACGAGCAGTACTTC. Amino acids: CAIRSDSYEQYF.

The genes are TRBV27 and TRBJ2-7; 8 bases are a match to TRBD2. V was pared by 8 bases and J by 6 bases, with 9 bases of the junction left unmatched. This CDR3 has 13 amino acids. Per germline, CDR1 MNHEY and CDR2 SMNVEV (reference sequence). CDR3 loop: CASQGTSWGEQYF. CDR3 DNA sequence: TGTGCCAGCCAAGGGACTAGTTGGGGCGAGCAGTACTTC.

The CDR3 DNA sequence: TGTGCCAGTAGTGACCGGGAAGAGCAGTTCTTC. Translation gives CASSDREEQFF. The J gene is TRBJ2-1, the V gene TRBV19, with D possibly matching TRBD2 (5 bases). Looked up from germline, CDR1 is LNHDA and CDR2 is SQIVND (reference sequence). The CDR3 runs 11 residues. Trimming removed 5 bases from V and 10 bases from J, with 9 bases in between.

This clone came up once. The genes are TRBV6-5 and TRBJ1-6; D may be TRBD1 (5 bases). The V end lost 5 bases, the J end lost 8 bases, and 16 bases lay between the germline ends. CDR1 and CDR2 (germline): MNHEY, SVGAGI. The CDR3 contains 15 residues. For the CDR3, the DNA is TGTGCCAGCAGTCTGGGCCTCACGGGGGATTCACCCCTCCACTTT. It translates to CASSLGLTGDSPLHF.

The chain joins TRBV9 to TRBJ1-2, with 7 bases that match TRBD1. Germline V gene sequence: CDR1 SGDLS, CDR2 YYNGEE. This CDR3 comprises 14 residues. With V trimmed by 5 bases and J by 0 bases, 4 bases remained unmatched. This chain's CDR3 is CASSLGTANYGYTF. The CDR3 DNA sequence: TGTGCCAGCAGTCTAGGGACAGCTAACTATGGCTACACCTTC.

The chain carries TRBV9 and TRBJ2-5, with 12 bases fitting TRBD2. The CDR3 covers 17 residues. The germline gives CDR1 SGDLS, CDR2 YYNGEE. Losses at the gene ends were 0 bases for V and 2 bases for J; bases not matched to a gene: 5. The CDR3 loop reads CASSVGLGLAGQETQYF. The CDR3 nucleotides are TGTGCCAGCAGCGTAGGGCTAGGACTAGCGGGACAAGAGACCCAGTACTTC.

The rearrangement uses TRBV7-6 and TRBJ2-3, with D possibly TRBD2 on 6 matching bases. This CDR3 is built from 18 residues. V lost 0 bases, J lost 0 bases, and 16 bases lay in between. Germline assignment: CDR1 SGHVS and CDR2 FNYEAQ. CDR3 loop: CASSLAGLAWSSTDTQYF. The CDR3, as DNA: TGTGCCAGCAGCTTAGCAGGTCTAGCGTGGTCTAGCACAGATACGCAGTATTTT.

The chain recombines TRBV6-5 with TRBJ1-2; no reliable D call. CDR1 is MNHEY, CDR2 SVGAGI, per germline. This CDR3 comprises 14 residues. The ends were cut back, 5 bases at V and 4 bases at J, with 14 bases in the middle. DNA of the CDR3: TGTGCCAGCAGTGACGCACCGGAACCCTATGGCTACACCTTC. This sequence encodes CASSDAPEPYGYTF.

In its sample, this clone was seen once. The V and J genes are TRBV7-3 and TRBJ1-1; D remains ambiguous. The V gene's germline CDR1 is SGHTA and CDR2 FQGTGA. V was trimmed by 2 bases and J by 5 bases, leaving 9 bases between them. This CDR3 comprises 13 residues. DNA for the CDR3: TGTGCCAGCAGCTTATGGGCGGGGACTGAAGCTTTCTTT. Residues: CASSLWAGTEAFF.

The CDR3 loop is CASSEGDIPNYGYTF. CDR3 coding DNA: TGTGCCAGCAGTGAAGGTGACATCCCTAACTATGGCTACACCTTC. The chain joins TRBV2 to TRBJ1-2; no clear D. The CDR3 sequence is 15 residues long. V was pared by 1 base and J by 0 bases, with 9 bases between. The V gene's germline CDR1 is SNHLY and CDR2 FYNNEI.

On this clone: Other DNA sequences in this sample translate to the same CDR3. The chain carries TRBV2 and TRBJ2-3, with 7 bases identical to TRBD2. CDR1 and CDR2 from the germline V gene are SNHLY and FYNNEI. V lost 2 bases and J lost 0; bases outside the gene matches: 2. The CDR3 is 15 amino acids. CDR3 bases: TGTGCCAGCAGTGAACTAGCGGAAAGCACAGATACGCAGTATTTT. Translating it yields CASSELAESTDTQYF.

The genes are TRBV11-2 and TRBJ1-2; weak D call: TRBD1 (6 bases). Trimming pared 5 bases from V and 4 bases from J, leaving 8 bases between. CDR1 and CDR2 from the germline V gene are SGHAT and FQNNGV. The CDR3 extends over 12 amino acids. CDR3 region: CASSAQGYGYTF. The CDR3 bases are TGTGCCAGCAGCGCACAGGGCTATGGCTACACCTTC.

The chain uses TRBV27 and TRBJ1-5; maybe TRBD1 (5 bases). Germline lookup yields CDR1 MNHEY and CDR2 SMNVEV (reference sequence). The CDR3 extends over 16 amino acids. V gave up 6 bases and J gave up 3 bases, with 18 bases separating them. The CDR3 DNA sequence: TGTGCCAGCAGCCAAGTGACAGACGTCCCCAATCAGCCCCAGCATTTT. This translates into CASSQVTDVPNQPQHF.

The table lists this clone with a count of one. This rearrangement joins TRBV5-8 to TRBJ2-1, with 15 bases fitting TRBD2. The CDR3 spans 16 residues. CDR1 is SGHTS, CDR2 YDEGEE, per germline. V trimming: 3 bases; J trimming: 4 bases; junction bases outside the gene matches: 2. The chain's CDR3 is CASSSGLAGGYNEQFF. The CDR3 DNA reads as TGTGCCAGCAGCTCGGGACTAGCGGGAGGATACAATGAGCAGTTCTTC.

The rearrangement joins TRBV11-2 to TRBJ2-2; 12 bases agree with TRBD2. CDR1 is SGHAT, CDR2 FQNNGV, per germline. The CDR3 totals 16 residues. V lost 5 bases to trimming and J lost 8 bases; unmatched junction nucleotides: 9. This chain's CDR3 is CASSRRLAGVNGELFF. The CDR3 DNA follows: TGTGCCAGCAGCCGCAGACTAGCGGGAGTTAATGGGGAGCTGTTTTTT.

The V and J genes are TRBV9 and TRBJ2-1; TRBD2 agrees at 7 bases. Per germline, CDR1 SGDLS and CDR2 YYNGEE. V shed 0 bases, J shed 4 bases, and the junction held 7 bases outside the gene matches. This CDR3 is built from 16 residues. The CDR3 loop is CASSVVAGVEYNEQFF. Here the CDR3 DNA reads TGTGCCAGCAGCGTAGTGGCGGGAGTGGAATACAATGAGCAGTTCTTC.

The rearrangement uses TRBV10-2 and TRBJ2-7; 12 bases agree with TRBD2. CDR1 WSHSY and CDR2 SAAADI come from the germline V gene. V trimming: 1 base; J trimming: 1 base; junction bases outside the gene matches: 8. The CDR3 contains 18 residues. The CDR3 coding sequence is TGCGCCAGCAGTGAGTATCCTAGCGGGAGGGCCCTATCCTACGAGCAGTACTTC. It yields the protein CASSEYPSGRALSYEQYF.

The chain carries TRBV7-9 and TRBJ2-7; unclear D gene. V lost 0 bases, J lost 2 bases, and 8 bases lay in between. CDR3 size: 14 residues. Germline V gene data show CDR1 as SEHNR and CDR2 as FQNEAQ (reference sequence). CDR3 residues: CASSLAISAYEQYF. The DNA for the CDR3 is TGTGCCAGCAGCTTAGCCATATCGGCCTACGAGCAGTACTTC. The complete variable domain, with remaining parts taken from reference TRBV7-9 and TRBJ2-7, reads DTGVSQNPRHKITKRGQNVTFRCDPISEHNRLYWYRQTLGQGPEFLTYFQNEAQLEKSRLLSDRFSAERPKGSFSTLEIQRTEQGDSAMYLCASSLAISAYEQYFGPGTRLTVT.

CDR3 sequence (DNA): TGTGCCACCAGCAGACTACCTGTCGGGTTGAGCAATCAGCCCCAGCATTTT. Translation gives CATSRLPVGLSNQPQHF. The chain recombines TRBV15 with TRBJ1-5; no reliable D call. V was pared by 2 bases and J by 1 base, with 15 bases between. CDR3 length: 17 amino acids. Germline CDR1 LNHNV, CDR2 YYDKDF (reference sequence).

The V call is TRBV6-1, the J call TRBJ2-7; D not resolved. CDR1 and CDR2 from the germline V gene are MNHNS and SASEGT. The CDR3 sequence is 12 residues long. V lost 2 bases and J lost 7, with 9 bases in between. CDR3 sequence: CASSELGGEQYF. CDR3 sequence (DNA): TGTGCCAGCAGTGAACTGGGTGGTGAGCAGTACTTC.

The chain uses TRBV4-1 and TRBJ2-2, with no clear D. Germline V gives CDR1 MGHRA, CDR2 YSYEKL. The V gene lost 1 base and the J gene lost 0 bases, with 9 bases spanning the gap. The CDR3 is made up of 16 amino acids. The CDR3 DNA reads TGCGCCAGCAGCCAAGCGATCAACACGAACACCGGGGAGCTGTTTTTT. Protein product: CASSQAINTNTGELFF.

V usage is TRBV27 and J usage is TRBJ1-1; D is possibly TRBD1 (5 bases). CDR1 MNHEY and CDR2 SMNVEV come from the germline V gene (reference sequence). Trimming pared 0 bases from V and 7 bases from J, leaving 15 bases between. The CDR3 has 15 residues. In DNA form, the CDR3 reads TGTGCCAGCAGTTTATCCGCTGGGGCAATCCTTGAAGCTTTCTTT. It yields the protein CASSLSAGAILEAFF.

The chain joins TRBV6-1 to TRBJ1-1; no reliable D call. Trimming removed 4 bases at V and 1 base at J, with 10 bases between. The CDR3 consists of 14 residues. Germline assignment: CDR1 MNHNS and CDR2 SASEGT. The DNA for the CDR3 is TGTGCCAGCAGTGTGGAGACAAAGAACACTGAAGCTTTCTTT. Its protein is CASSVETKNTEAFF.

The chain is built from TRBV7-8 and TRBJ2-2; TRBD2 matches 12 bases. There are 17 residues in the CDR3. J was trimmed by 4 bases and V by 1 base; bases with no gene match: 4. The germline CDR1 and CDR2 sequences are SGHVS and FQNEAQ. In nucleotides, the CDR3 is TGTGCCAGCAGCTTAGGCCGACTAGCGGGAGTCACCGGGGAGCTGTTTTTT. This encodes CASSLGRLAGVTGELFF.

J is TRBJ1-1 and V is TRBV28, with D tentatively TRBD1 (5 bases). Germline CDR1 MDHEN, CDR2 SYDVKM. V was clipped by 6 bases and J by 3 bases, with 14 bases between them. This CDR3 is 14 amino acids long. The CDR3 DNA sequence: TGTGCCAGCAGCCTCCTTGTGGGGGACACTGAAGCTTTCTTT. Its translation: CASSLLVGDTEAFF.

The chain's CDR3 is CASRSHNLSGNTIYF. In nucleotides, the CDR3 is TGTGCCAGCAGATCTCACAATCTCTCTGGAAACACCATATATTTT. The V and J genes are TRBV7-8 and TRBJ1-3; D is uncertain. With 6 bases removed from V and 0 bases from J, the gap between germline ends came to 12 bases. Per germline, CDR1 SGHVS and CDR2 FQNEAQ. This CDR3 region has 15 residues.

On this clone: Other nucleotide sequences from this sample produce the same CDR3. The chain employs TRBV18 and TRBJ2-1; 9 bases line up with TRBD2. In germline, CDR1 is KGHSH, CDR2 LQKENI. The V and J ends lost 3 bases and 10 bases, in that order; junction bases with no gene match: 1. The CDR3 runs to 12 residues. CDR3 residues: CASSPLAGEQFF. The CDR3, as DNA: TGTGCCAGCTCACCTCTAGCGGGGGAGCAGTTCTTC.

As regards this clone: This specimen includes other DNA sequences encoding the same CDR3. The chain is built from TRBV28 and TRBJ2-7, with D hard to call. From germline, CDR1 is MDHEN and CDR2 SYDVKM. Between the trimmed V and J ends, which lost 3 bases and 1 base, there was a span of 7 bases. The CDR3 totals 13 residues. The CDR3 protein is CASSFASSYEQYF. As DNA, the CDR3 is TGTGCCAGCAGTTTTGCCAGTTCCTACGAGCAGTACTTC.

J is TRBJ2-7 and V is TRBV18, with a weak D call TRBD2 (6 bases). V lost 2 bases and J 0 bases, leaving 14 bases between the germline ends. The CDR3 is made up of 16 amino acids. The V gene's germline CDR1 is KGHSH and CDR2 LQKENI. The CDR3, as DNA: TGTGCCAGCTCACCATCGCGCCTAGCGAACTCCTACGAGCAGTACTTC. Residues: CASSPSRLANSYEQYF.

The gene calls are TRBV19 and TRBJ2-1; D is ambiguous. The V gene's germline CDR1 is LNHDA and CDR2 SQIVND (reference sequence). The CDR3 is made up of 15 amino acids. The ends were cut back, 5 bases at V and 0 bases at J, with 11 bases in the middle. The CDR3 sequence is CASSYSASSYNEQFF. The DNA for the CDR3 is TGTGCCAGTAGTTACAGCGCGAGCTCCTACAATGAGCAGTTCTTC.

V and J are TRBV4-1 and TRBJ1-4; D is undetermined. The V gene's germline CDR1 is MGHRA and CDR2 YSYEKL. Deletions cut 1 base from V and 2 bases from J, with 14 bases between. The CDR3 consists of 17 residues. The CDR3 loop is CASSQVVVRGTNEKLFF. In DNA, the CDR3 is TGCGCCAGCAGCCAAGTAGTGGTCAGAGGTACTAATGAAAAACTGTTTTTT.